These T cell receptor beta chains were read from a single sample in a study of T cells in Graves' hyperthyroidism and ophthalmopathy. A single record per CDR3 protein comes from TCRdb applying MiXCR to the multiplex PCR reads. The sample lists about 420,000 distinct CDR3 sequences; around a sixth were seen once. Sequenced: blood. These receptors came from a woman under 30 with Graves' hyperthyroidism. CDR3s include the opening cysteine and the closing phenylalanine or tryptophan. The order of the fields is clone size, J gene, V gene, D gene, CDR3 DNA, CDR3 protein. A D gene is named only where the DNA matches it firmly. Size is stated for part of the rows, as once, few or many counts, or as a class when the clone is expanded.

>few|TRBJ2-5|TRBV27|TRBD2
TGTGCCAGCAGTTTTCTAGCGGGGGGAAGAGAAGAGACCCAGTACTTC
CASSFLAGGREETQYF
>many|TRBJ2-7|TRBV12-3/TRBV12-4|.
TGTGCCAGCAGTTTAGCGGGGAGGGAGCAGTACTTC
CASSLAGREQYF
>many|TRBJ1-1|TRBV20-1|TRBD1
TGCAGTGCTAGAGTCCCCTGGGGACAGTTTTATGGCCCCAACACTGAAGCTTTCTTT
CSARVPWGQFYGPNTEAFF
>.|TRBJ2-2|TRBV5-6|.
TGTGCCAGCAGCTTGGGCGGCGCGGGACCCCACACCGGGGAGCTGTTTTTT
CASSLGGAGPHTGELFF
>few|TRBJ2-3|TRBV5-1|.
TGCGCCAGCAGCTTGAGCTTCCTCACAGATACGCAGTATTTT
CASSLSFLTDTQYF
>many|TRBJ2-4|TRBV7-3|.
TGTGCCAGCAGCCCCGTAGGGGGGGAAGCCAAAAACATTCAGTACTTC
CASSPVGGEAKNIQYF
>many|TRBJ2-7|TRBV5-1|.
TGCGCCAGCAGCCAGGGGACTAACTACGAGCAGTACTTC
CASSQGTNYEQYF
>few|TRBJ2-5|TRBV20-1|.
TGCAGTGTTCCAGTGGGAGTTAGGGGGACCTCCCGGGAGACCCAGTACTTC
CSVPVGVRGTSRETQYF
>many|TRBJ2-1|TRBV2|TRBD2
TGTGCCAGCAGCCTAGCGGGAGTGGGCAATGAGCAGTTCTTC
CASSLAGVGNEQFF
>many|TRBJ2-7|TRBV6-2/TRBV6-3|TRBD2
TGTGCCAGCAGTTACCCAGGCGGGAGGATCTCCTACGAGCAGTACTTC
CASSYPGGRISYEQYF
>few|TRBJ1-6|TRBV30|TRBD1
TGTGCCTGGACCGCCGGGACAGGGAATTCACCCCTCCACTTT
CAWTAGTGNSPLHF
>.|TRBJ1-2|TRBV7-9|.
TGTGCCTGCAGCTTAGTCCCGGAGGCCTATGGCTACACCTTC
CACSLVPEAYGYTF
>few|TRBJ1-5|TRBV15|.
TGTGCCACCAGCAGAGCGTTTCGATCTCACAGGTTTGATAGCAATCAGCCCCAGCATTTT
CATSRAFRSHRFDSNQPQHF
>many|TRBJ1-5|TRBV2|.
TGTGCCAGCACAGGGGGCAATCAGCCCCAGCATTTT
CASTGGNQPQHF
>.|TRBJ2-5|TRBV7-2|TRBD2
TGTGCCAGCAGCTTAGTGGCTAGCGGGGGGCAAGAGACCCAGTACTTC
CASSLVASGGQETQYF
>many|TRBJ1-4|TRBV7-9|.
TGTGCCAGCAGCTTATTTGTGCTGCGGGGTAATGAAAAACTGTTTTTT
CASSLFVLRGNEKLFF
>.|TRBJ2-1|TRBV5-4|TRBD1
TGTGCCAGCAGCTTGGATTCGGACAGGGGCAATGAGCAGTTCTTC
CASSLDSDRGNEQFF
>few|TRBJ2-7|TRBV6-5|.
TGTGCCAGCAGTTACTCGCGGGCGACAGGACTGTCCTACGAGCAGTACTTC
CASSYSRATGLSYEQYF
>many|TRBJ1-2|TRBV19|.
TGTGCCAGTAGGGGAGGGGGGCTACGAGGCTACACCTTC
CASRGGGLRGYTF
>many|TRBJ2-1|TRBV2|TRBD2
TGTGCCAGCAGTGAACGTCTAGCGGGAGGGCCCTCCTACAATGAGCAGTTCTTC
CASSERLAGGPSYNEQFF
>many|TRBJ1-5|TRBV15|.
TGTGCCACCAGCAGAGATACTATGGTCTCCTCTACCCAGCCCCAGCATTTT
CATSRDTMVSSTQPQHF
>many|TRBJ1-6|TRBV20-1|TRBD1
TGCAGTGCTAGAGATTCCGGGACAGGGGGCTTTTCACCCCTCCACTTT
CSARDSGTGGFSPLHF
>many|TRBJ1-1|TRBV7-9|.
TGTGCCAGCAGCTCAAACACTGAAGCTTTCTTT
CASSSNTEAFF
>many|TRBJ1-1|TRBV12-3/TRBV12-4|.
TGTGCCAGCAGTTTGGCGGGGGGTGAAGCTTTCTTT
CASSLAGGEAFF
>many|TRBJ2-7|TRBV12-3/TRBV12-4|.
TGTGCCAGCAGCGAGGGGGTAGACGAGCAGTACTTC
CASSEGVDEQYF
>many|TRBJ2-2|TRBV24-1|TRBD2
TGTGCCACCAGTGTCCACGGGACTAGCGGGACCAACACCGGGGAGCTGTTTTTT
CATSVHGTSGTNTGELFF
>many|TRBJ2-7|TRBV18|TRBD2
TGTGCCAGCTCACAGCCTAGCGGGAGGGCCAACGAGCAGTACTTC
CASSQPSGRANEQYF
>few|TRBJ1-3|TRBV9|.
TGTGCCAGCAGCGCAAATGTTAACACCATATATTTT
CASSANVNTIYF
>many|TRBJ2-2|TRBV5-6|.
TGTGCCAGCAGCTCCCGGACCGGCGGGGAGCTGTTTTTT
CASSSRTGGELFF
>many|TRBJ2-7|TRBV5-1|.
TGCGCCAGCAGGGGGGCGCGGACTGAGCAGTACTTC
CASRGARTEQYF
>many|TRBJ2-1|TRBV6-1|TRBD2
TGTGCCAGCAGTAGGACTAGCGGATTATACAATGAGCAGTTCTTC
CASSRTSGLYNEQFF
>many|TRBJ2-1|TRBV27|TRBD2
TGTGCCAGCAGCCGCTTCGGGGCGGGAGGGCCCAATGAGCAGTTCTTC
CASSRFGAGGPNEQFF
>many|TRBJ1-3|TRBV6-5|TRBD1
TGTGCCAGCAGTTACTTGCAGGGGGGTGGAAACACCATATATTTT
CASSYLQGGGNTIYF
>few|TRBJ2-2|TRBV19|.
TGTGCCAGTAGTATCCGGGTCGCGAACACCGGGGAGCTGTTTTTT
CASSIRVANTGELFF
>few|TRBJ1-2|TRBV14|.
TGTGCCAGCAGCCAAGATCTTGGAACTTATAGTGGCTACACCTTC
CASSQDLGTYSGYTF
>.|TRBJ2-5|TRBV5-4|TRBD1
TGTGCCAGCAGCTTTGGAAAGGGGGCCGGAGAGACCCAGTACTTC
CASSFGKGAGETQYF
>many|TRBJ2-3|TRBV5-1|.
TGCGCCAGCAGCTTGGGAGCGGAAGATACGCAGTATTTT
CASSLGAEDTQYF
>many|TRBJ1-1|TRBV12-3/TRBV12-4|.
TGTGCCAGCAGCCCCAGTAGGGGAAACACTGAAGCTTTCTTT
CASSPSRGNTEAFF
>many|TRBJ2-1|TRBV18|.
TGTGCCAGCTCACTGAGCGGAGAGGCCTACAATGAGCAGTTCTTC
CASSLSGEAYNEQFF
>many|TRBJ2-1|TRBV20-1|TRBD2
TGCAGTGCTCAGACTAGCGGACCCTACAATGAGCAGTTCTTC
CSAQTSGPYNEQFF
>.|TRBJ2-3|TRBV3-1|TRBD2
TGTGCCAGCAGCCTCCGGACTAGCGGGACGATAGATACGCAGTATTTT
CASSLRTSGTIDTQYF
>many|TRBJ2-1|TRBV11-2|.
TGTGCCAGCAGCCGGACAGCTGACAATGAGCAGTTCTTC
CASSRTADNEQFF
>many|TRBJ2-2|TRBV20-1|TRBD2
TGCAGTGCTAGAGATAAAACTAGCGGGGGGGCAAGGACCGGGGAGCTGTTTTTT
CSARDKTSGGARTGELFF
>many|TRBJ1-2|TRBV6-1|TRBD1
TGTGCCAGCAGTACTAGGACAGGGGGCTGGTATGGCTACACCTTC
CASSTRTGGWYGYTF
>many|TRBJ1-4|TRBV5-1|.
TGCGCCAGCAGCTCGGACCAGGGTGAAAAACTGTTTTTT
CASSSDQGEKLFF
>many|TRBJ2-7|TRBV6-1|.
TGTGCCAGCAGTTACGGCGGGCAGGGGGGCCACGAGCAGTACTTC
CASSYGGQGGHEQYF
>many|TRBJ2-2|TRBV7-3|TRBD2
TGTGCCAGCAGCCCAGCGACTAGCGAAGGCGGGGAGCTGTTTTTT
CASSPATSEGGELFF
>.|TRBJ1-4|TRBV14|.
TGTGCCAGCAGCCAAGGAGGAAATGAAAAACTGTTTTTT
CASSQGGNEKLFF
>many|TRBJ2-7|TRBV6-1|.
TGTGCCAGCACCCTCTCGGGGTGGGGTGACTACGAGCAGTACTTC
CASTLSGWGDYEQYF
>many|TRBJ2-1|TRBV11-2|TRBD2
TGTGCCAGCAGCCTGGCTAGTGGACTAGCGGGAGATGAGCAGTTCTTC
CASSLASGLAGDEQFF
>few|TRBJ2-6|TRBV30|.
TGTGCCTGGAGTGTAGTGAGGACGCATCCCTCTGGGGCCAACGTCCTGACTTTC
CAWSVVRTHPSGANVLTF